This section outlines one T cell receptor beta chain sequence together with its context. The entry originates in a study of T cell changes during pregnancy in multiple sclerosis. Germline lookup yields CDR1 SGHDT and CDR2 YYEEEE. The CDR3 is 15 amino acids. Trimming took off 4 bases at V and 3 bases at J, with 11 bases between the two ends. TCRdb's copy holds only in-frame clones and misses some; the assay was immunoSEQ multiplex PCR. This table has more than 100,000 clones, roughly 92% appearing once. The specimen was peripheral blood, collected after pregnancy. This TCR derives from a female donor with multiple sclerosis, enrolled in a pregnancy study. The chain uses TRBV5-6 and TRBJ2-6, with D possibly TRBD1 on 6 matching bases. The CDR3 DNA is TGTGCCAGCAGCCTACAGGGTTTTGGGGCCAACGTCCTGACTTTC. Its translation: CASSLQGFGANVLTF. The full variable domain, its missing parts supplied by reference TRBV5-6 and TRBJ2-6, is DAGVTQSPTHLIKTRGQQVTLRCSPKSGHDTVSWYQQALGQGPQFIFQYYEEEERQRGNFPDRFSGHQFPNYSSELNVNALLLGDSALYLCASSLQGFGANVLTFGAGSRLTVL.